These T cell receptor beta chains were read from a single sample in a study of blood T cell repertoires in COVID-19. The table came from immunoSEQ multiplex PCR; TCRdb's copy has only in-frame clones and leaves some out. Seen here are roughly 160,000 clones, around four fifths observed once, and the top ten hold about an eighth. Sequenced sample: PBMCs or T cells enriched from blood (not recorded which). These receptors were taken from a woman in her sixties or seventies who had recovered from COVID-19. CDR3s include the opening cysteine and the closing phenylalanine or tryptophan. The D gene is left open where the match is weak. Clone size is not always given. Where it is, it says once, few, many or a class for expanded clones.

j_call v_call cdr3_length clone_size d_call cdr3_nt cdr3_aa
TRBJ1-1 TRBV5-1 15 . TRBD1 TGCGCCAGCATCGCCGGGACAGCACGTAACACTGAAGCTTTCTTT CASIAGTARNTEAFF
TRBJ1-5 TRBV21-1 15 . . TGTGCCAGCAGGTTCCGGGACACCCCAATCCTGCCCCAGCATTTT CASRFRDTPILPQHF
TRBJ1-6 TRBV28 16 . TRBD1 TGTGCCAGCATTGGAAGCGGACAGGGGGCCGGTTCACCCCTCCACTTT CASIGSGQGAGSPLHF
TRBJ2-4 TRBV19 13 . TRBD1 TGTGCCAGTAGTGAGACAGGGGTGAACATTCAGTACTTC CASSETGVNIQYF
TRBJ1-2 TRBV11-2 14 . TRBD1 TGTGCCAGCAGCTTAGAGCCAGGGGGCTATGGCTACACCTTC CASSLEPGGYGYTF
TRBJ2-2 TRBV7-6 16 . TRBD1 TGTGCCAGCAGCTTAGGACAGGGAAGGAACACCGGGGAGCTGTTTTTT CASSLGQGRNTGELFF
TRBJ1-1 TRBV5-1 16 . . TGCGCCAGCAGCTCCCACCCAGGGGCGCAACCCAGCGGAGCTTTCTTT CASSSHPGAQPSGAFF
TRBJ1-1 TRBV3-1/TRBV3-2 11 few . TGTGCCAGCACACAGGCAGGGGAAGCTTTCTTT CASTQAGEAFF
TRBJ2-7 TRBV19 15 . . TGTGCCAGTAGTACCCGTTCACAGGGCGTGCACGAGCAGTACTTC CASSTRSQGVHEQYF
TRBJ2-7 TRBV18 14 . . TGTGCCAGCTCACCAATACAGGGAAAGTACGAGCAGTACTTC CASSPIQGKYEQYF
TRBJ2-3 TRBV29-1 17 . TRBD2 TGCAGCGTTCTACTAGCGGGAGCAGGGGGGGCCCCAGATACGCAGTATTTT CSVLLAGAGGAPDTQYF
TRBJ1-1 TRBV30 14 . . TGTGCCTGGAGAAGCTCGGTTTCCCAGGGAGGAGCTTTCTTT CAWRSSVSQGGAFF
TRBJ2-3 TRBV5-4 17 . . TGTGCCAGCGCGTCGCGGCCAGGGGCGAGTAGCACAGATACGCAGTATTTT CASASRPGASSTDTQYF
TRBJ2-2 TRBV6-4 16 . . TGTGCCAGCAGTGAATTGGTAGCGGACCCCACCGGGGAGCTGTTTTTT CASSELVADPTGELFF
TRBJ1-4 TRBV7-9 13 few . TGTGCCAGCAGCTTGGGCACAGGTGAAAAACTGTTTTTT CASSLGTGEKLFF
TRBJ2-3 TRBV5-1 16 . TRBD2 TGCGCCAGCTGCCCGGTGGCCCTAGCGGGAGTAGATACGCAGTATTTT CASCPVALAGVDTQYF
TRBJ1-3 TRBV6-5 15 . TRBD1 TGTGCCAGCAAGCCGGGACAGGCCCTTGGAAACACCATATATTTT CASKPGQALGNTIYF
TRBJ1-5 TRBV5-1 15 . . TGCGCCAGCAGCGAGGGCACCAATAGCAATCAGCCCCAGCATTTT CASSEGTNSNQPQHF
TRBJ2-5 TRBV24-1 14 . . TGTGCCACCAGTGATCCTTATCTGCGAGAGACCCAGTACTTC CATSDPYLRETQYF
TRBJ2-7 TRBV19 12 . . TGTGCCAGCGGAACAGGGATCTACGAGCAGTACTTC CASGTGIYEQYF
TRBJ1-6 TRBV6-6 13 few TRBD1 TGTGCCGGGGGGACAGGGTCAAATTCACCCCTCCACTTT CAGGTGSNSPLHF
TRBJ1-3 TRBV19 15 . . TGTGCCAGTACCCCCGGCGGGACGGTCGGAAACACCATATATTTT CASTPGGTVGNTIYF
TRBJ1-3 TRBV4-1 16 . TRBD1 TGCGCCAGCAGCCAATTTCCGGGACAGGGTCGAAACACCATATATTTT CASSQFPGQGRNTIYF
TRBJ1-4 TRBV11-2 13 . . TGTGCCAGCAGCTCCGAAGGAGGTGAAAAACTGTTTTTT CASSSEGGEKLFF
TRBJ2-3 TRBV5-1 14 few TRBD1 TGCGCCAGCAGCCCGGGACAGGGAGGGGATACGCAGTATTTT CASSPGQGGDTQYF
TRBJ1-6 TRBV27 17 once TRBD1 TGTGCCAGCAGTAGGGTCCCGGGACAGGGGTTGGCGTCACCCCTCCACTTT CASSRVPGQGLASPLHF
TRBJ1-4 TRBV11-2 12 . . TGTGCCAGCAGCGCGACAAGGGAAAAACTGTTTTTT CASSATREKLFF
TRBJ2-2 TRBV9 16 . TRBD1 TGTGCCAGCTCACTAAGGGGACAGGCCCAGACCGGGGAGCTGTTTTTT CASSLRGQAQTGELFF
TRBJ2-7 TRBV5-1 15 . TRBD1 TGCGCCAGCAGCTTGGTGGGGACAGGGGGCATCGAGCAGTACTTC CASSLVGTGGIEQYF
TRBJ2-4 TRBV6-5 16 . . TGTGCCAGCAGTTACTCGGACAGCCTAGCCAAAAACATTCAGTACTTC CASSYSDSLAKNIQYF
TRBJ1-6 TRBV18 16 . TRBD1 TGTGCCAGCTCACCCGGACAGGGGCTTATTAATTCACCCCTCCACTTT CASSPGQGLINSPLHF
TRBJ2-2 TRBV28 12 . . TGTGCCAGCCTAACCACGACCGGGGAGCTGTTTTTT CASLTTTGELFF
TRBJ1-2 TRBV29-1 12 . . TGCAGCGTTGAAGAGGGAGCGTATGGCTACACCTTC CSVEEGAYGYTF
TRBJ1-2 TRBV5-1 13 . . TGCGCCAGCAGCTTGGAAAACAGCTATGGCTACACCTTC CASSLENSYGYTF
TRBJ2-7 TRBV3-1/TRBV3-2 13 . . TGTGCCAGCAGCCAATGGAGGTCCTACGAGCAGTACTTC CASSQWRSYEQYF
TRBJ1-1 TRBV11-2 14 . . TGTGCCAGCAGCTTAGGGGCTGCGAACACTGAAGCTTTCTTT CASSLGAANTEAFF
TRBJ2-1 TRBV7-9 15 . . TGTGCCAGCAGCTTATTGGGGGGCTCCTACAATGAGCAGTTCTTC CASSLLGGSYNEQFF
TRBJ2-7 TRBV27 13 few . TGTGCCAGCAGTTTACCCAACTCCTACGAGCAGTACTTC CASSLPNSYEQYF
TRBJ2-7 TRBV6-5 14 . TRBD1 TGTGCCAGCAGAGTAGACAGGGGGCTCTACGAGCAGTACTTC CASRVDRGLYEQYF
TRBJ1-2 TRBV6-1 13 once . TGTGCCAGCAGTGAGGAGGGGACTTATGGCTACACCTTC CASSEEGTYGYTF
TRBJ2-1 TRBV5-1 16 . . TGCGCCAGCAGCTTGCTGGGGGCCAGCTCCTACAATGAGCAGTTCTTC CASSLLGASSYNEQFF
TRBJ2-7 TRBV5-4 14 . . TGTGCCAGCAGCTTGTTAGGTCAGGGCTACGAGCAGTACTTC CASSLLGQGYEQYF
TRBJ2-3 TRBV9 18 . TRBD2 TGTGCCAGCAGCGTAGCCCCGGGACTAGCAGAAAGCACAGATACGCAGTATTTT CASSVAPGLAESTDTQYF
TRBJ1-2 TRBV5-5 14 . TRBD1 TGTGCCAGCACCCCTCGACAGGGAGTGGATGGCTACACCTTC CASTPRQGVDGYTF
TRBJ2-3 TRBV19 15 . TRBD2 TGTGCCAGTAGTATGGGACTAGCGGGAGGGGTTACGCAGTATTTT CASSMGLAGGVTQYF
TRBJ2-4 TRBV11-2 19 . TRBD1 TGTGCCAGCAGCCTCCGGACAGGGCGAGAAACGAGGGGTAAAAACATTCAGTACTTC CASSLRTGRETRGKNIQYF
TRBJ1-3 TRBV5-5 16 . TRBD1 TGTGCCAGCAGACCTGGGGGACAGGTCTCTGGAAACACCATATATTTT CASRPGGQVSGNTIYF
TRBJ2-5 TRBV5-1 14 . TRBD1 TGCGCCAGCAGCCAACAAGGGGGCGTGGAGACCCAGTACTTC CASSQQGGVETQYF
TRBJ1-3 TRBV5-4 15 . . TGTGCCAGCAGCCCGGTGCGGGAATCGGGAAACACCATATATTTT CASSPVRESGNTIYF
TRBJ1-3 TRBV9 16 . . TGTGCCAGCAGCGTAGGGAGCCAGGGCCCTGGAAACACCATATATTTT CASSVGSQGPGNTIYF
TRBJ1-1 TRBV10-3 12 . TRBD1 TGTGCCATCCGGACAGGGGGAGCTGAAGCTTTCTTT CAIRTGGAEAFF
TRBJ1-2 TRBV6-5 13 . TRBD1 TGTGCCAGCAGTCCGGGACAGGGCCATGGCTACACCTTC CASSPGQGHGYTF